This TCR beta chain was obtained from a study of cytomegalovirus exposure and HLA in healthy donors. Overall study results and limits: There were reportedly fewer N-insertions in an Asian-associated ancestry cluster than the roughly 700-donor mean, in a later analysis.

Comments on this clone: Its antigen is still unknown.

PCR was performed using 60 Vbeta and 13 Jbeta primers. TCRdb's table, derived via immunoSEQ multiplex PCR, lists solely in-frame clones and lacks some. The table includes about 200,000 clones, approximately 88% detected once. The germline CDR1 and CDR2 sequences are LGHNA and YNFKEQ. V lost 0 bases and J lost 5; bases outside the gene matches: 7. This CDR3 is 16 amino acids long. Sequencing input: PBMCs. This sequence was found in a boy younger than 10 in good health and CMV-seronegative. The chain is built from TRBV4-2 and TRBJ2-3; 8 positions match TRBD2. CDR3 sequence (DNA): TGTGCCAGCAGCCAAGATCAGAGGGCGGGAGGAGATACGCAGTATTTT. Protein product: CASSQDQRAGGDTQYF.